This T cell receptor beta chain was sequenced during a study of blood T cell repertoires in COVID-19. Looking at the study overall: T cells, B-cell-depleted T cells, or PBMCs provided the cDNA or gDNA that served as material.

As originally analysed: It was from reference gene primer amplification that nucleated cell counts were estimated. Profiled with immunoSEQ multiplex PCR; TCRdb holds only in-frame clones, not every one. V and J calls and clone size are as listed in that table; D and trimming were resolved from the DNA. The data show over 80,000 clones, about 87% seen once. The specimen sequenced was peripheral blood. The receptor comes from a human donor in a cohort sampled during active COVID-19.

In nucleotides, the CDR3 is TGTGCCAGCAGCGTAACAGGGCCAGATACGCAGTATTTT. This translates into CASSVTGPDTQYF. The rearrangement uses TRBV7-6 and TRBJ2-3; perhaps TRBD1 as D (6 bases). The CDR3 contains 13 residues. Germline V lookup: CDR1 SGHVS, CDR2 FNYEAQ. Trimming cost V 5 bases and J 4 bases, with 10 bases left between them.